Below, 30 T cell receptor beta chains from the same sample are listed, as sequenced in a study of cytomegalovirus exposure and HLA in healthy donors. Use of 60 Vbeta and 13 Jbeta primers characterized the PCR. Profiling relied on immunoSEQ multiplex PCR, and the TCRdb table lists in-frame clones only, not all of them. The sample shows about 270,000 clones, 65% to 85% of them seen only once. The specimen sequenced was PBMCs. These receptors all come from a female donor in good health and CMV-seronegative.

This chain uses TRBV6-5 with TRBJ2-5; no reliable D call. Per the germline V gene, CDR1 is MNHEY and CDR2 is SVGAGI. V lost 0 bases and J 4 bases, leaving 9 bases between the germline ends. The CDR3 is made up of 14 amino acids. For the CDR3, the DNA is TGTGCCAGCAGTTACTCGAGATCGGGAGAGACCCAGTACTTC. Translation: CASSYSRSGETQYF.

This chain connects TRBV7-9 to TRBJ1-5; TRBD1 is a possible D gene (6 bases). The CDR3 is made up of 13 amino acids. Germline CDR1 is SEHNR and CDR2 is FQNEAQ (reference sequence). Trimming shortened V by 5 bases and J by 4 bases, and 9 bases separated the two germline ends. CDR3 sequence (DNA): TGTGCCAGCAGCACACAGGGAAATCAGCCCCAGCATTTT. Protein product: CASSTQGNQPQHF.

J is TRBJ1-4 and V is TRBV18, with a possible D match to TRBD1 (6 bases). Looked up from germline, CDR1 is KGHSH and CDR2 is LQKENI. The CDR3 is made up of 13 amino acids. V lost 6 bases to trimming and J lost 7 bases, with 12 bases between them. The CDR3 loop reads CASSPDSLEKLFF. The CDR3 nucleotides read TGTGCCAGCTCTCCGGACAGCCTTGAAAAACTGTTTTTT.

The V call is TRBV9, the J call TRBJ2-5; tentative D call: TRBD2 (6 bases). The V end lost 2 bases, the J end lost 4 bases, and 12 bases lay between the germline ends. CDR3 size: 14 residues. Looked up from germline, CDR1 is SGDLS and CDR2 is YYNGEE. The CDR3 bases are TGTGCCAGCAGCGTCGGAGGGGAGGTAGAGACCCAGTACTTC. Protein sequence: CASSVGGEVETQYF.

The chain couples TRBV6-1 to TRBJ1-1; TRBD1 matches at 7 bases. The V segment lost 2 bases and the J segment 6 bases; nucleotides outside the gene matches: 6. The CDR3 sequence is 14 residues long. Germline V gene data show CDR1 as MNHNS and CDR2 as SASEGT. The CDR3 sequence is CASSESRQGSEAFF. CDR3 DNA sequence: TGTGCCAGCAGTGAATCAAGACAGGGCTCTGAAGCTTTCTTT.

The chain uses TRBV11-3 and TRBJ2-7; 10 positions agree with TRBD2. CDR3 length: 14 residues. Germline V gene lookup returns CDR1 SGHNT and CDR2 YENEEA. V gave up 5 bases and J gave up 1 base; unmatched junction bases: 2. The CDR3: CASSLSGRSYEQYF. The CDR3 coding sequence is TGTGCCAGCAGCCTTAGCGGGAGGTCCTACGAGCAGTACTTC.

The chain carries TRBV4-1 and TRBJ2-7, with D possibly matching TRBD1 (6 bases). The CDR3 has 15 residues. Trimming shortened V by 2 bases and J by 3 bases, and 14 bases separated the two germline ends. The germline CDR1 and CDR2 sequences are MGHRA and YSYEKL. The CDR3 DNA reads TGCGCCAGCAGCCAATCCGGTCAGGGGAACTACGAGCAGTACTTC. Translation: CASSQSGQGNYEQYF.

The chain joins TRBV7-9 to TRBJ2-7; 10 positions agree with TRBD1. The CDR3 covers 15 residues. Germline V gene data show CDR1 as SEHNR and CDR2 as FQNEAQ (reference sequence). The trim removed 5 bases at V and 2 bases at J, leaving 6 bases unmatched. The chain's CDR3 is CASSPPGQGTYEQYF. CDR3 sequence (DNA): TGTGCCAGCAGCCCTCCGGGACAGGGGACCTACGAGCAGTACTTC.

J is TRBJ2-5 and V is TRBV5-5; weak D call: TRBD1 (6 bases). The DNA end is a closer match to TRBJ2-7, so the J assignment may be wrong. CDR3 length: 13 residues. Germline CDR1 is SGHKS and CDR2 is YYEKEE (reference sequence). For the CDR3, the DNA is TGTGCCAGCAGCTTGTGGGGGCCCTACGAGCAGTACTTC. Translation gives CASSLWGPYEQYF.

This clone was found a few times. Other DNA sequences in the same sample also yield this CDR3. The chain links TRBV5-1 to TRBJ1-4, with D maybe TRBD1 (6 bases). In germline, CDR1 is SGHRS, CDR2 YFSETQ. This CDR3 spans 16 amino acids. Trimming removed 4 bases from V and 0 bases from J, with 13 bases in between. The CDR3 reads CASSPMGAATNEKLFF. The CDR3 DNA reads TGCGCCAGCAGCCCCATGGGGGCAGCAACTAATGAAAAACTGTTTTTT.

This clone was recorded a few times. The chain couples TRBV25-1 to TRBJ2-7, with 7 nucleotides matching TRBD2. Germline V gene lookup returns CDR1 MGHDK and CDR2 SYGVNS. This CDR3 comprises 14 residues. V lost 1 base, J lost 6 bases, and 6 bases stayed unmatched. CDR3 amino acids: CASSEWEGSAEQYF. The CDR3 nucleotides are TGTGCCAGCAGTGAATGGGAGGGCTCAGCCGAGCAGTACTTC.

This clone was recorded only once. The chain uses TRBV7-2 and TRBJ2-1; 10 nucleotides line up with TRBD2. CDR1 and CDR2 (germline): SGHTA, FQGNSA. The CDR3 is made up of 15 amino acids. The J segment lost 6 bases and the V segment lost 4 bases, leaving 6 bases of the junction unmatched. DNA of the CDR3: TGTGCCAGCAGCTCCCTAGCGGGAGTCGTCAATGAGCAGTTCTTC. This gives the protein CASSSLAGVVNEQFF.

V and J are TRBV29-1 and TRBJ1-4; 8 positions agree with TRBD1. V shed 7 bases and J 8 bases; nucleotides not matched to a gene: 12. This CDR3 contains 14 residues. Germline loops: CDR1 SQVTM, CDR2 ANQGSEA. Written as DNA, the CDR3 is TGCAGCGCCTCGGCAGGACAGGGCCTAGAAAAACTGTTTTTT. Translation: CSASAGQGLEKLFF.

Comments on this clone: Other DNA sequences in the sample encode the same CDR3. This chain's CDR3 is CASSLGQGANGYTF. Written as DNA, the CDR3 is TGCGCCAGCAGCTTGGGGCAGGGGGCAAATGGCTACACCTTC. The genes are TRBV5-1 and TRBJ1-2, with 8 bases matching TRBD1. This CDR3 has 14 amino acids. Germline V gene sequence: CDR1 SGHRS, CDR2 YFSETQ. V shed 0 bases and J 6 bases; nucleotides not matched to a gene: 4. Based on the CDR3 plus reference TRBV5-1 and TRBJ1-2, the full variable domain is KAGVTQTPRYLIKTRGQQVTLSCSPISGHRSVSWYQQTPGQGLQFLFEYFSETQRNKGNFPGRFSGRQFSNSRSEMNVSTLELGDSALYLCASSLGQGANGYTFGSGTRLTVV.

This clone was seen a handful of times. At one boundary the junction diverges from the germline segment, which might be a read error. The rearrangement uses TRBV7-9 and TRBJ2-3; D is uncertain. This CDR3 is built from 14 residues. From germline, CDR1 is SEHNR and CDR2 FQNEAQ (reference sequence). CDR3 protein: CSSSLETHTDTQYF. CDR3 DNA sequence: TGTTCCAGCAGCTTAGAGACTCACACAGATACGCAGTATTTT.

This clone was counted only a few times. V usage is TRBV6-1 and J usage is TRBJ1-2; D is uncertain. The germline CDR1 and CDR2 sequences are MNHNS and SASEGT. CDR3 size: 14 residues. Trimming stripped 6 bases from V and 0 bases from J, with 11 bases between. The CDR3 DNA follows: TGTGCCAGCAGCACAGAGAGATCTAACTATGGCTACACCTTC. Its protein is CASSTERSNYGYTF.

The rearrangement links TRBV7-2 to TRBJ2-1, with TRBD2 matching 13 bases. The CDR3 loop spans 15 amino acids. V gave up 4 bases and J gave up 10 bases; unmatched junction bases: 7. Germline CDR1 reads SGHTA; CDR2 reads FQGNSA. The CDR3 loop reads CASSYRTSGRDEQFF. For the CDR3, the DNA is TGTGCCAGCAGCTATCGGACTAGCGGGAGAGACGAGCAGTTCTTC.

This rearrangement joins TRBV2 to TRBJ2-5; D might be TRBD2 (5 bases). Germline V CDR1 and CDR2: SNHLY, FYNNEI. V lost 6 bases to trimming and J lost 5 bases, with 19 bases between them. This CDR3 has 15 amino acids. CDR3 protein: CASSPEIVARETQYF. As DNA, the CDR3 is TGTGCCAGCAGCCCCGAGATAGTAGCGCGGGAGACCCAGTACTTC.

V gene TRBV7-6 combines with J gene TRBJ2-7, with 8 positions matching TRBD2. Germline CDR1 and CDR2: SGHVS and FNYEAQ. V dropped 5 bases and J dropped 2; count of bases not matched to a gene: 8. The CDR3 spans 15 residues. CDR3 loop: CASSLSGSSAYEQYF. The CDR3 DNA sequence: TGTGCCAGCAGCCTCAGCGGGAGTAGCGCCTACGAGCAGTACTTC.

This clone has just a few counts. The rearrangement joins TRBV27 to TRBJ1-6; D is ambiguous. The ends were cut back, 3 bases at V and 7 bases at J, with 10 bases in the middle. The CDR3 has 14 amino acids. CDR1 and CDR2 (germline): MNHEY, SMNVEV (reference sequence). The CDR3 is CASSFRQRNSPLHF. The CDR3 DNA reads TGTGCCAGCAGTTTCCGGCAGAGGAATTCACCCCTCCACTTT.

V and J are TRBV7-2 and TRBJ2-7; the D gene is possibly TRBD1 (6 bases). The V end was cut by 5 bases, the J end by 3 bases, with 17 bases between. The CDR3 runs to 15 residues. CDR1 and CDR2 (germline): SGHTA, FQGNSA. CDR3 in amino acids: CASSTQGPTNYEQYF. The CDR3 DNA sequence: TGTGCCAGCAGCACTCAGGGGCCAACAAACTACGAGCAGTACTTC.

This clone was detected a few times. The genes are TRBV10-3 and TRBJ1-1; 10 bases line up with TRBD1. V was pared by 8 bases and J by 5 bases, with 11 bases of the junction left unmatched. Germline V gene sequence: CDR1 ENHRY, CDR2 SYGVKD. The CDR3 contains 15 residues. CDR3 loop: CAIGAPDRGKTEAFF. CDR3 DNA: TGTGCCATCGGAGCTCCGGACAGGGGGAAAACTGAAGCTTTCTTT.

This clone was counted between two and nine times. The CDR3 is CASSEFSKGLANTGELFF. The CDR3 coding sequence is TGTGCCAGCAGTGAATTCAGTAAGGGACTAGCGAACACCGGGGAGCTGTTTTTT. The rearrangement joins TRBV2 to TRBJ2-2; 8 bases match TRBD2. V lost 2 bases and J lost 0; bases outside the gene matches: 8. Germline values: CDR1 SNHLY, CDR2 FYNNEI. The CDR3 is made up of 18 amino acids.

The chain recombines TRBV15 with TRBJ2-7; 10 bases are a match to TRBD1. CDR3 size: 15 residues. Per germline, CDR1 LNHNV and CDR2 YYDKDF (reference sequence). J was trimmed by 5 bases and V by 1 base; bases with no gene match: 5. This CDR3 reads CATSRGQGAENEQYF. For the CDR3, the DNA is TGTGCCACCAGCAGAGGACAGGGGGCGGAAAACGAGCAGTACTTC.

The J gene is TRBJ2-5, the V gene TRBV11-2; 14 bases match TRBD2. Germline V gene sequence: CDR1 SGHAT, CDR2 FQNNGV. The CDR3 runs to 18 residues. Unmatched junction bases numbered 7, after V lost 0 bases and J lost 4 bases. The CDR3 loop reads CASSLEGGLAGVGETQYF. The DNA for the CDR3 is TGTGCCAGCAGCTTAGAGGGGGGACTAGCGGGAGTGGGAGAGACCCAGTACTTC.

CDR3 DNA sequence: TGTGCCAGCAGCGTTAGCGGGACTATCACAGATACGCAGTATTTT. As protein: CASSVSGTITDTQYF. The chain combines TRBV9 with TRBJ2-3, with 8 bases that match TRBD2. Germline CDR1 and CDR2: SGDLS and YYNGEE. This CDR3 contains 15 residues. The J segment lost 2 bases and the V segment lost 2 bases, leaving 4 bases of the junction unmatched.

The chain links TRBV10-3 to TRBJ2-5; 9 bases map to TRBD2. Germline V lookup: CDR1 ENHRY, CDR2 SYGVKD. CDR3 size: 19 residues. Losses at the gene ends were 4 bases for V and 0 bases for J; bases not matched to a gene: 15. The CDR3 loop reads CAISVEGRGLAGYQETQYF. CDR3 sequence (DNA): TGTGCCATCAGTGTGGAGGGAAGGGGCCTAGCGGGGTACCAAGAGACCCAGTACTTC.

This sequence joins TRBV12-1 and TRBJ2-1; the D segment call TRBD2 is taken from the table without a DNA check. TRBV12-1 is listed as a pseudogene. There are 16 residues in the CDR3. CDR3 nucleotides: TGTGCCAGCAGCGGGCGGGACCGGGCGGTCCACAATGAGCAGTTCTTC. Encoded protein: CASSGRDRAVHNEQFF.

The chain couples TRBV6-6 to TRBJ1-1; possible D gene TRBD1, 6 bases. Germline V lookup: CDR1 MNHNY, CDR2 SVGAGI (reference sequence). The CDR3 runs to 14 residues. V lost 7 bases and J lost 1, with 13 bases in between. CDR3 in amino acids: CASNSGVWNTEAFF. The CDR3 DNA reads as TGTGCCAGCAACTCAGGGGTTTGGAACACTGAAGCTTTCTTT.

The rearrangement joins TRBV5-1 to TRBJ1-5; D not resolved. The V gene's germline CDR1 is SGHRS and CDR2 YFSETQ. Between the trimmed V and J ends, which lost 5 bases and 1 base, there was a span of 13 bases. The CDR3 spans 15 residues. The CDR3 loop reads CASSQDPGSNQPQHF. In nucleotides, the CDR3 is TGCGCCAGCAGTCAGGATCCAGGCAGCAATCAGCCCCAGCATTTT.